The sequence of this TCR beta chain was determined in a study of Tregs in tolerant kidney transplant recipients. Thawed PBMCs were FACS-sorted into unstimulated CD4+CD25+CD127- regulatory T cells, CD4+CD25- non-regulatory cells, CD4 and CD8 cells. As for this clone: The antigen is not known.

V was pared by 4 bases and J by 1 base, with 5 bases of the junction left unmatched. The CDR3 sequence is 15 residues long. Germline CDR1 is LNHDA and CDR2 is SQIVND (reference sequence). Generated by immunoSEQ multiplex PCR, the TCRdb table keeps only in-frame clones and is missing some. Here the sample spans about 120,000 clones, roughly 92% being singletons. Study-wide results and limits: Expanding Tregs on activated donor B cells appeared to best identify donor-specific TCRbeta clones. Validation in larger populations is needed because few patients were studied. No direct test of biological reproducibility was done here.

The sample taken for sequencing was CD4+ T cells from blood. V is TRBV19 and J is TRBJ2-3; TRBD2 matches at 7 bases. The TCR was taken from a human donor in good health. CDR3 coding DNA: TGTGCCAGTAGTACTCGGGGAGGGGGCACAGATACGCAGTATTTT. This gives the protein CASSTRGGGTDTQYF.